These T cell receptor beta chains were read from a single sample in a study of radiotherapy plus CTLA-4 blockade in lung cancer. TCRdb's table, derived via immunoSEQ multiplex PCR, lists solely in-frame clones and lacks some. In the table there are fewer than 65,000 clones, about 76% of which are singletons. The sample consisted of peripheral blood, taken from a patient treated with radiotherapy plus ipilimumab. All receptors come from a human donor with non-small cell lung cancer who had a complete response to radiotherapy plus ipilimumab. Both conserved end residues are part of each CDR3. Fields, in order: clone size, J gene, D gene, V gene, CDR3 DNA, CDR3 protein. A D gene is named only where the DNA matches it firmly. The listing skips clone size in some rows; elsewhere it reads once, few, many or a size class.

.	TRBJ1-6	.	TRBV2	TGTGCCAGCAGTGACCAGGTTCCTTATAATTCACCCCTCCACTTT	CASSDQVPYNSPLHF
few	TRBJ1-2	.	TRBV6-6	TGTGCCAGCAGGCGGGACGGAGACAACTATGGCTACACCTTC	CASRRDGDNYGYTF
.	TRBJ2-1	.	TRBV7-2	TGTGCCAGCAGCCAGGTGGCTAGTGCGGGTCTCTACAATGAGCAGTTCTTC	CASSQVASAGLYNEQFF
.	TRBJ1-6	.	TRBV6-1	TGTGCCAGCAGTGGCCAGGGGAGTTTCACCTATAATTCACCCCTCCACTTT	CASSGQGSFTYNSPLHF
.	TRBJ1-5	.	TRBV7-2	TGTGCCAGCAGCTTAGAGGTAGGGGCTATTCAGCCCCAGCATTTT	CASSLEVGAIQPQHF
once	TRBJ2-5	.	TRBV4-1	TGCGCCAGCAGCCAAGGACTGCAAGAGACCCAGTACTTC	CASSQGLQETQYF
.	TRBJ1-2	.	TRBV6-7	TGTGCCAGCAGTTACCTCAGGGATGACACCTTC	CASSYLRDDTF
.	TRBJ1-2	.	TRBV5-6	TGTGCCAGCAGCTTAGGGCAGGGTCAGGGCTACACCTTC	CASSLGQGQGYTF
once	TRBJ2-1	.	TRBV29-1	TGCAGCGTTGTCATTAGCTATATTTTCAATGAGCAGTTCTTC	CSVVISYIFNEQFF
few	TRBJ2-3	.	TRBV5-1	TGCGCCAGCAGTCTGGACACGATATACACAGATACGCAGTATTTT	CASSLDTIYTDTQYF
.	TRBJ2-5	TRBD2	TRBV5-6	TGTGCCAGCAGCTCTACTAGCGGGGGGCTCCAAGAGACCCAGTACTTC	CASSSTSGGLQETQYF
.	TRBJ1-3	TRBD1	TRBV7-2	TGTGCCAGCAGAAAGACCGGGACAGCCATCTCTGGAAACACCATATATTTT	CASRKTGTAISGNTIYF
once	TRBJ1-1	TRBD1	TRBV6-1	TGTGCCAGCAGTGAACCCGGGACAGGGGGCTCGGGCACTGAAGCTTTCTTT	CASSEPGTGGSGTEAFF
.	TRBJ1-1	.	TRBV30	TGTGCCTGGAGTGTAATAGGGAGGGGCACTGAAGCTTTCTTT	CAWSVIGRGTEAFF
.	TRBJ2-3	TRBD2	TRBV2	TGTGCCAGCAGCGCCCGGCTAGCGGGGAGGGGCACAGATACGCAGTATTTT	CASSARLAGRGTDTQYF
.	TRBJ1-2	.	TRBV9	TGTGCCAGCAGCGCGGCCGGGACATATAGCTATGGCTACACCTTC	CASSAAGTYSYGYTF
.	TRBJ1-2	.	TRBV10-3	TGTGCCATCAGTGAGGCGGGGCGGGGGCTATATGGCTACACCTTC	CAISEAGRGLYGYTF
once	TRBJ1-3	.	TRBV29-1	TGCAGCGTTGCAGGGAACTCTGGAAACACCATATATTTT	CSVAGNSGNTIYF
.	TRBJ1-2	.	TRBV6-5	TGTGCCAGCAGTTACGGACAGACCTACTATGGCTACACCTTC	CASSYGQTYYGYTF
few	TRBJ1-1	.	TRBV6-4	TGTGCCAGCAGTGTGCATAAATTAGACACTGAAGCTTTCTTT	CASSVHKLDTEAFF
.	TRBJ2-7	.	TRBV10-2	TGCGCCAGCAGTGAGACGGGGGCCTACGAGCAGTACTTC	CASSETGAYEQYF
.	TRBJ1-6	.	TRBV11-3	TGTGCCAGCAGCTCGGAGAATTCACCCCTCCACTTT	CASSSENSPLHF
.	TRBJ1-1	TRBD1	TRBV7-2	TGTGCCAGCAGCTTAGGGGACAGGGCGAACACTGAAGCTTTCTTT	CASSLGDRANTEAFF
.	TRBJ2-5	TRBD2	TRBV11-2	TGTGCCAGCAGATATCCGCGGGGGGAGGGGACCCAGTACTTC	CASRYPRGEGTQYF
few	TRBJ2-6	.	TRBV19	TGTGCCAGTAGCGACAGGAGCTCTGGGGCCAACGTCCTGACTTTC	CASSDRSSGANVLTF
.	TRBJ2-6	.	TRBV7-9	TGTGCCAGCAGCTTAGCAAACACCTCTGGGGCCAACGTCCTGACTTTC	CASSLANTSGANVLTF
.	TRBJ2-3	.	TRBV30	TGTGCCCGCCGCAGATCCTGGCAATGGGATACGCAGTATTTT	CARRRSWQWDTQYF
.	TRBJ2-3	.	TRBV19	TGTGCCAGTAGAGGAAGCGGAGCCCAGACAGATACGCAGTATTTT	CASRGSGAQTDTQYF
few	TRBJ1-2	.	TRBV20-1	TGCAGTGCTCCGGGGACACATGGCTACACCTTC	CSAPGTHGYTF
.	TRBJ2-7	TRBD1	TRBV11-3	TGTGCCAGCAGCTTCGGGACAGGCTACGAGCAGTACTTC	CASSFGTGYEQYF
.	TRBJ2-2	.	TRBV19	TGTGCCAGTAGTTACACAGGGATGACCGGGGAGCTGTTTTTT	CASSYTGMTGELFF
.	TRBJ2-5	TRBD2	TRBV9	TGTGCCAGCAGCGTAGCTCCTAGCGGGGAAGAGACCCAGTACTTC	CASSVAPSGEETQYF
few	TRBJ2-1	.	TRBV27	TGTGCCAGCAGTTTAGGCGGGTTTAACAATGAGCAGTTCTTC	CASSLGGFNNEQFF
few	TRBJ2-7	.	TRBV9	TGTGCCAGCAGCGGGGGGCCGGCCTACGAGCAGTACTTC	CASSGGPAYEQYF
.	TRBJ1-5	TRBD1	TRBV29-1	TGCAGCGTTGAAGGACAGGGTATCAATCAGCCCCAGCATTTT	CSVEGQGINQPQHF
.	TRBJ2-1	.	TRBV19	TGTGCCAGTAGTATGAGGGGGGGCCGCTCCTACAATGAGCAGTTCTTC	CASSMRGGRSYNEQFF
.	TRBJ1-1	.	TRBV30	TGTGCCTGGAGATCGGACGGCGGGCGTGGCACTGAAGCTTTCTTT	CAWRSDGGRGTEAFF
.	TRBJ2-1	TRBD2	TRBV6-5	TGTGCCAGCAGAATACTAGCGGGAGAGTGGAATGAGCAGTTCTTC	CASRILAGEWNEQFF
.	TRBJ1-2	TRBD1	TRBV2	TGTGCCAGCAGTAAACAGGGGGCTGGGGGCTACACCTTC	CASSKQGAGGYTF
few	TRBJ1-5	.	TRBV28	TGTGCCTCCGCGGGGACCCTGGGGAGGCCCCAGCATTTT	CASAGTLGRPQHF
.	TRBJ2-5	.	TRBV28	TGTGCCAGCAGTTTCCGCGTCGGACAGCCCCAAGAGACCCAGTACTTC	CASSFRVGQPQETQYF
.	TRBJ1-2	.	TRBV29-1	TGCAGCGTTGAGGGCGGGAAAAGCTACACCTTC	CSVEGGKSYTF
few	TRBJ1-1	TRBD1	TRBV5-1	TGCGCCAGCAGCTCCAAAGGAGGGACAGGGGACACTGAAGCTTTCTTT	CASSSKGGTGDTEAFF
.	TRBJ1-2	.	TRBV10-3	TGTGCCATCAGTGCTGGGGCCGCGGCTAACTATGGCTACACCTTC	CAISAGAAANYGYTF
.	TRBJ2-1	TRBD2	TRBV4-3	TGCGCCAGCAGCCAAGCTAGCGGTAGCTCCTACAATGAGCAGTTCTTC	CASSQASGSSYNEQFF
few	TRBJ1-4	.	TRBV27	TGTGCCAGCAGTCAGGGATGGGCTACTAATGAAAAACTGTTTTTT	CASSQGWATNEKLFF
.	TRBJ1-4	.	TRBV19	TGTGCCAGTAGTACCTGGACAGAAACTAATGAAAAACTGTTTTTT	CASSTWTETNEKLFF
.	TRBJ2-7	.	TRBV6-6	TGTGCCAGCAGCCACTGGCCCCGGGACAAAGTCTACGAGCAGTACTTC	CASSHWPRDKVYEQYF